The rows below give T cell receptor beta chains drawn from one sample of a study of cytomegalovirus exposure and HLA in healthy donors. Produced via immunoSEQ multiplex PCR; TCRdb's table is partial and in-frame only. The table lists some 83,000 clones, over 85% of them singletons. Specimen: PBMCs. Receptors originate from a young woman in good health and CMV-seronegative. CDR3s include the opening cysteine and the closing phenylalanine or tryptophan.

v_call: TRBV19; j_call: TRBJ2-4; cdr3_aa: CASSQLPGTGDAKNIQYF
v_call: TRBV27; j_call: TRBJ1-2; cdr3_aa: CASKINAAYYGYTF
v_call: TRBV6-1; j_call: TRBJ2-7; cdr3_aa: CASRGQGRGSYEQYF
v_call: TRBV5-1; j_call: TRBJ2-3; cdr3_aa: CASSLVGQPPSTDTQYF
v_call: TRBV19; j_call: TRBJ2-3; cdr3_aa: CASLTDTQYF
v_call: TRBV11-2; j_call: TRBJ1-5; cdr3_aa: CASSHGEPQHF
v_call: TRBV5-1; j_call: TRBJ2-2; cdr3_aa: CASSLHFRTGIDTGELFF
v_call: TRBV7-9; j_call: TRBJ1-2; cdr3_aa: CASSLRGDYGYTF
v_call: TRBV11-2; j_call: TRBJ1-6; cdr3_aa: CASSLGGNSPLHF
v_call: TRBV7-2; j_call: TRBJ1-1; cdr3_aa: CASSLRPGVEAFF
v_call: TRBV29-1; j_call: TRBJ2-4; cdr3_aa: CSAESAGSGAKNIQYF
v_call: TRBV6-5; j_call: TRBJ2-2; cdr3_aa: CASSEDGELFF
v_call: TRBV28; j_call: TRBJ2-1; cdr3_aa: CASTDIGGYNEQFF
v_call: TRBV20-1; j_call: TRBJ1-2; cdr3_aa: CSARETYVYTF
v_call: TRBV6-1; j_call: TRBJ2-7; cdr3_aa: CASSDIGQGAYEQYF
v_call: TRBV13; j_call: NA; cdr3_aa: CASSFRDSRSVHEQYF
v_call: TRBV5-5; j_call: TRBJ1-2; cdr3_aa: CASSPRTSGYTF
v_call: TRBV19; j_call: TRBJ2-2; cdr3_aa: CASSASGAGGPGELFF
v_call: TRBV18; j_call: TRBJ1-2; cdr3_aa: CASSLDTGHGYTF
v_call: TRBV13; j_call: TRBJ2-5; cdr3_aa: CASSTRLAGGSETQYF
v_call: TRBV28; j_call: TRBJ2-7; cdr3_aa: CASSSFRRGISYEQYF
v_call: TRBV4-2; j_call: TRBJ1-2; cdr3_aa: CASSQDSQGSYTF
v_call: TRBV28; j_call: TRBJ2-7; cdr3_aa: CASSSLAASSYEQYF
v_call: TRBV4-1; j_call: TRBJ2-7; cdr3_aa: CASSQDKARQQQTYEQYF
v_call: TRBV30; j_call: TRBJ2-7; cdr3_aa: CAWSLGRTGGWTYEQYF
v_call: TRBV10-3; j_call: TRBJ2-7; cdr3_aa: CAISGSSYEQYF
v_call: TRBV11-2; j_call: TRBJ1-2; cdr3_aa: CASSLATQPGDYGYTF
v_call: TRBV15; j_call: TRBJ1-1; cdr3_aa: CATSREGQAYTEAFF
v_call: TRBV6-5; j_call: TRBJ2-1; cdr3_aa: CASSYLAGDNNEQFF
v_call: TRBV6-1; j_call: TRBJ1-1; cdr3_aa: CASSELGGTGETAFF
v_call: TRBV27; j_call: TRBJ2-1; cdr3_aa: CASSYWSSYNEQFF
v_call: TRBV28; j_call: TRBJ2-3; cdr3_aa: CASSLPSSDRGSTDTQYF
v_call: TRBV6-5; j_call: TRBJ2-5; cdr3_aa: CASRKIRGSETQYF
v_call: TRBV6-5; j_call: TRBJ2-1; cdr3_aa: CASSYSESSYNEQFF
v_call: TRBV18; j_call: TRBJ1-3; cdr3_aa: CASSPVGGWGNTIYF
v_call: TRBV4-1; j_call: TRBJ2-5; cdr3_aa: CASSQGLAEMQETQYF
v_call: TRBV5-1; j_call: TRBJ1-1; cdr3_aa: CASSLAGGYTEAFF
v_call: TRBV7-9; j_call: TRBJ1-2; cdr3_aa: CASSISGQGQGYTF
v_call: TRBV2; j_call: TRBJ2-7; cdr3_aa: CASSPRGQGSSEQYF
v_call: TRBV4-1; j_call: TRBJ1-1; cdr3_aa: CASSHPHRSGNTEAFF
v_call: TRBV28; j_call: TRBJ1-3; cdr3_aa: CASSSTGTLSGNTIYF
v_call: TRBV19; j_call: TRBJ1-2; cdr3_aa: CASSTDRGRSYGYTF